This TCR beta chain was sequenced for a study of cytomegalovirus exposure and HLA in healthy donors. Study details: Of around 410 genotyped donors, around 86% grouped in the Caucasian-associated ancestry cluster.

The PCR contained 60 Vbeta and 13 Jbeta primers. The protocol was immunoSEQ multiplex PCR, while the TCRdb copy is restricted to in-frame clones and leaves out a portion. The sample has about 150,000 clones, almost 85% seen once. V gave up 4 bases and J gave up 0 bases; unmatched junction bases: 11. The CDR3 is 17 residues long. Per the germline V gene, CDR1 is SEHNR and CDR2 is FQNEAQ (reference sequence). This clone was recorded once. Antigen: not known. Findings of the study overall: In a later analysis, TCR association rates varied by HLA locus: DRB1 most, HLA-C fewest. A later analysis by the authors found several of the most significant clusters apparently linked to common viral pathogens.

The sequence was collected from a boy between 2 and 10 years old in good health and CMV-seronegative. The chain joins TRBV7-9 to TRBJ2-5; TRBD1 matches at 7 bases. Material for sequencing was PBMCs. The CDR3 nucleotides are TGTGCCAGCAGCTCTCACAGGGGCAGGGGTAACCAAGAGACCCAGTACTTC. Its protein is CASSSHRGRGNQETQYF.